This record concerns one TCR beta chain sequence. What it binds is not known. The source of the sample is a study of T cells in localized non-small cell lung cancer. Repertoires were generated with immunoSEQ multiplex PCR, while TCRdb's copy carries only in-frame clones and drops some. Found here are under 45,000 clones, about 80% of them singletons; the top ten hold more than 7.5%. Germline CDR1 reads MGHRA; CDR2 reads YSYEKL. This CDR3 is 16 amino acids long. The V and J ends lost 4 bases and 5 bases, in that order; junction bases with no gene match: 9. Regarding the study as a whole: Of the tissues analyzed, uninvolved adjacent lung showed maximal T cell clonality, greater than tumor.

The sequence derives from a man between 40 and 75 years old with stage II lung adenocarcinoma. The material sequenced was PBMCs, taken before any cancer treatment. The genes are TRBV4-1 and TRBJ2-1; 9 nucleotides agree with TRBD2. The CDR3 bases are TGCGCCAGCAGCCTCATTAGGACTAGCGCGAACAATGAGCAGTTCTTC. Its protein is CASSLIRTSANNEQFF.